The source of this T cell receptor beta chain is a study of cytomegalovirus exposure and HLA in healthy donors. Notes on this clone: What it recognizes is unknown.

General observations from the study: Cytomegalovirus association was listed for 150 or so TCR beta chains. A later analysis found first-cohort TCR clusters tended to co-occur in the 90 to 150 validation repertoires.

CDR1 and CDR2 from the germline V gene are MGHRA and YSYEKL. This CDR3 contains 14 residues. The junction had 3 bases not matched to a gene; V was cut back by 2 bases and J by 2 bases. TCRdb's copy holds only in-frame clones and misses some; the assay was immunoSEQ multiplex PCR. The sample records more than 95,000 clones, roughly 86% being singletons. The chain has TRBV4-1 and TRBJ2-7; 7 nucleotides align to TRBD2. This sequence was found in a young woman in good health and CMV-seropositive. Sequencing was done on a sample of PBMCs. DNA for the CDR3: TGCGCCAGCAGCCAATTGGGGGGGACCTACGAGCAGTACTTC. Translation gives CASSQLGGTYEQYF.